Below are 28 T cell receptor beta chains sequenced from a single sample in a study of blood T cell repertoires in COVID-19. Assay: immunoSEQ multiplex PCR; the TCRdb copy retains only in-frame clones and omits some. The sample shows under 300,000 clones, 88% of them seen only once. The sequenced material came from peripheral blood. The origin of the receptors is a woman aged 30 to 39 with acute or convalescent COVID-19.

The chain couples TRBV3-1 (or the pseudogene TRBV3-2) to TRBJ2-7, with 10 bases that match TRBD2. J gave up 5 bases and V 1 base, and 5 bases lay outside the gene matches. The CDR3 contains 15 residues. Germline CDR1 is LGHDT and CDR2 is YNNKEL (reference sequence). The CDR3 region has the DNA TGTGCCAGCAGCCAAGTAACGGGACTAGCGAACGAGCAGTACTTC. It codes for CASSQVTGLANEQYF.

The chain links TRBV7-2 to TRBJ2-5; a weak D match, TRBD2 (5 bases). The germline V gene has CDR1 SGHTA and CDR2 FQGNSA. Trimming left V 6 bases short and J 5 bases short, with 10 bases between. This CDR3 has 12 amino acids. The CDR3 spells CASSRLAETQYF. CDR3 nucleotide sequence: TGTGCCAGCAGTCGTTTAGCGGAGACCCAGTACTTC.

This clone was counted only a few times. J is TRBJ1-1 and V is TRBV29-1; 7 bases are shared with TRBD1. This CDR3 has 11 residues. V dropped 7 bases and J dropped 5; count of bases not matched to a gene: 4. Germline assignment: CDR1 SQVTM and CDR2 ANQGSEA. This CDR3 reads CSAGQATEAFF. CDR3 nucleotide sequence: TGCAGCGCTGGACAGGCTACTGAAGCTTTCTTT.

The CDR3 protein is CASSDGGAAKNIQYF. CDR3 nucleotides: TGTGCCAGCAGTGATGGCGGGGCCGCCAAAAACATTCAGTACTTC. V usage is TRBV6-1 and J usage is TRBJ2-4; D is possibly TRBD2 (6 bases). V was clipped by 3 bases and J by 1 base, with 10 bases between them. Germline V gives CDR1 MNHNS, CDR2 SASEGT. The CDR3 runs to 15 residues.

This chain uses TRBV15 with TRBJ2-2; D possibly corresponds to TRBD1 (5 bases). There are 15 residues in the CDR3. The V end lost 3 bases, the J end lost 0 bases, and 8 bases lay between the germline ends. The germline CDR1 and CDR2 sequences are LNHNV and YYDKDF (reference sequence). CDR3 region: CATSSNRPNTGELFF. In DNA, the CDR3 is TGTGCCACCAGCAGTAACAGGCCGAACACCGGGGAGCTGTTTTTT.

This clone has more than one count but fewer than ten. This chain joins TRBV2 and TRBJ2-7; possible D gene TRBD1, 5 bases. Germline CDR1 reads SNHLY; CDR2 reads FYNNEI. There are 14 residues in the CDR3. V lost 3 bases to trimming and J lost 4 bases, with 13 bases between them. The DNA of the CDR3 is TGTGCCAGCAGTGAGGATAAACAGGCTTACGAGCAGTACTTC. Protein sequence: CASSEDKQAYEQYF.

CDR3 region: CASSLGWTGVNYGYTF. The CDR3 nucleotides are TGTGCCAGCAGCTTGGGTTGGACAGGGGTCAACTATGGCTACACCTTC. V is TRBV5-4 and J is TRBJ1-2; TRBD1 matches 9 bases. There are 16 residues in the CDR3. Germline CDR1 reads SGHNT; CDR2 reads YYREEE (reference sequence). J gave up 2 bases and V 0 bases, and 5 bases lay outside the gene matches.

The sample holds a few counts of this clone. CDR3 residues: CASSEREDPDTQYF. For the CDR3, the DNA is TGTGCCAGCAGCGAGCGGGAGGACCCAGATACGCAGTATTTT. The chain links TRBV9 to TRBJ2-3; 9 nucleotides agree with TRBD2. The trim removed 3 bases at V and 4 bases at J, leaving 3 bases unmatched. The germline V gene encodes CDR1 SGDLS and CDR2 YYNGEE. This CDR3 spans 14 amino acids.

The chain's CDR3 is CASSELGGQSFGHSPLHF. DNA for the CDR3: TGTGCCAGCAGCGAGCTGGGGGGACAGAGTTTCGGGCATTCACCCCTCCACTTT. This chain links TRBV9 with TRBJ1-6; TRBD1 matches at 7 bases. CDR1 and CDR2 (germline): SGDLS, YYNGEE. With 3 bases clipped from V and 8 bases from J, the junction kept 17 bases outside the gene matches. This CDR3 contains 18 residues.

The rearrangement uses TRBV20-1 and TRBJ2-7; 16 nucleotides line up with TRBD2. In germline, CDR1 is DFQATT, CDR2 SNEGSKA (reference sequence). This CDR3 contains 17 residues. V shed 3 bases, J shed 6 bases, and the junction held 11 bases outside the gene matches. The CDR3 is CSASSFGTSGRASEQYF. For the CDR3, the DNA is TGCAGTGCTAGTTCCTTCGGGACTAGCGGGAGGGCCTCCGAGCAGTACTTC.

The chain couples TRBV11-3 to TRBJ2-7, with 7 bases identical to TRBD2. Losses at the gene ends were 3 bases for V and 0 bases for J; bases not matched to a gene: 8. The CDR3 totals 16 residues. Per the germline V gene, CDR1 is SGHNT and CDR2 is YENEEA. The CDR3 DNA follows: TGTGCCAGCAGCTTTAGCGCGGGGGTCAGCTCCTACGAGCAGTACTTC. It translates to CASSFSAGVSSYEQYF.

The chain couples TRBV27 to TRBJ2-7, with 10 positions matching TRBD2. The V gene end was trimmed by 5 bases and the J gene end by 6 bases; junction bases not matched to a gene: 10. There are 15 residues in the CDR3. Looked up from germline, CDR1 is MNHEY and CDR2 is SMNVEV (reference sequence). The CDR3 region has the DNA TGTGCCAGCAGTCAGGGACTAGCGACCCCGGGCGAGCAGTACTTC. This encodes CASSQGLATPGEQYF.

The CDR3 spells CASSLHLTPYEQYF. For the CDR3, the DNA is TGTGCCAGCAGCTTACACTTAACCCCCTACGAGCAGTACTTC. This chain joins TRBV7-2 and TRBJ2-7; D ambiguous. The CDR3 consists of 14 residues. CDR1 is SGHTA and CDR2 is FQGNSA in the germline V gene. The V end was cut by 2 bases, the J end by 2 bases, with 10 bases between.

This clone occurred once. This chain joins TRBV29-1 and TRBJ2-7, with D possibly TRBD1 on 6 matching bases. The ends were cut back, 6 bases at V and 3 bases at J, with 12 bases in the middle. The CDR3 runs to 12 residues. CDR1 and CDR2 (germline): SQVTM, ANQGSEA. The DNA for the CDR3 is TGCAGCGTCGCACGGGACATCTACGAGCAGTACTTC. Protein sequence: CSVARDIYEQYF.

CDR3 in DNA: TGTGCCACTTCAACTGGCGGGAGCTACGAGCAGTACTTC. Its translation: CATSTGGSYEQYF. The chain combines TRBV19 with TRBJ2-7, with 7 bases fitting TRBD2. The CDR3 length is 13 residues. The germline gives CDR1 LNHDA, CDR2 SQIVND (reference sequence). V shed 10 bases, J shed 3 bases, and the junction held 9 bases outside the gene matches.

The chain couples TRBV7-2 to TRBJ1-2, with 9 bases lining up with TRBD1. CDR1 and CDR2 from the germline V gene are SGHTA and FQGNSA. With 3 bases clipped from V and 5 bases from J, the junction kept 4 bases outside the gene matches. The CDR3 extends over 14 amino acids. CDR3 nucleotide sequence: TGTGCCAGCAGCTTCGGGGACAGGGTTTATGGCTACACCTTC. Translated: CASSFGDRVYGYTF.

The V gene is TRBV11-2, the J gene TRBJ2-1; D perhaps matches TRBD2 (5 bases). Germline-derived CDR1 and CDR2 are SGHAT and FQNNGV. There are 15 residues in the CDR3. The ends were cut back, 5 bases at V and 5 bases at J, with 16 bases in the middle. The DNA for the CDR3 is TGTGCCAGCAGCCACCATGCGGGCAGAAACAATGAGCAGTTCTTC. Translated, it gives CASSHHAGRNNEQFF.

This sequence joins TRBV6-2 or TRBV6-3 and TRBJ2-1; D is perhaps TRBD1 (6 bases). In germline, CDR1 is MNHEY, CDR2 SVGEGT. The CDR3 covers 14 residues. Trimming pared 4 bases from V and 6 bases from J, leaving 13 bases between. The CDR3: CASSLTDSSNEQFF. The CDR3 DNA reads TGTGCCAGCAGTTTGACGGACAGTAGCAATGAGCAGTTCTTC.

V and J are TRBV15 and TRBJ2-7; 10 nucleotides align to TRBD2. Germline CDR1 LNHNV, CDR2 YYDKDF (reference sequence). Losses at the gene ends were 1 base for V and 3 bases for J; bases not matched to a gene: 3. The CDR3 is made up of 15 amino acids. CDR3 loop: CATSRGLAGGYEQYF. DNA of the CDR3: TGTGCCACCAGCAGAGGATTAGCGGGAGGCTACGAGCAGTACTTC.

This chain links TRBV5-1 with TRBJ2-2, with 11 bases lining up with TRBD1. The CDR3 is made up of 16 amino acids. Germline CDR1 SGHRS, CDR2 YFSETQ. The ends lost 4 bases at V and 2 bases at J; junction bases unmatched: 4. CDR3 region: CASSVGTGGNTGELFF. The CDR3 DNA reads TGCGCCAGCAGCGTCGGGACAGGGGGAAACACCGGGGAGCTGTTTTTT.

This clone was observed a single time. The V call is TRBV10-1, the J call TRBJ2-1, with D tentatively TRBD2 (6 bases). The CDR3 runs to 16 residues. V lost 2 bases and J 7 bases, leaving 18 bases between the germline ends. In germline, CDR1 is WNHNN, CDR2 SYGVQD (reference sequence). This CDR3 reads CASSETGLARSNEQFF. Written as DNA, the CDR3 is TGCGCCAGCAGTGAGACGGGGCTAGCGAGAAGTAATGAGCAGTTCTTC.

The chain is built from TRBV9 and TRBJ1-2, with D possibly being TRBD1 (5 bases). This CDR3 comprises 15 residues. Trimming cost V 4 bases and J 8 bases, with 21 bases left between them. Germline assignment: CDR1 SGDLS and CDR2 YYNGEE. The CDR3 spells CASSPAAQTAGGYTF. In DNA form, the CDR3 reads TGTGCCAGCAGCCCAGCCGCCCAGACAGCGGGGGGCTACACCTTC.

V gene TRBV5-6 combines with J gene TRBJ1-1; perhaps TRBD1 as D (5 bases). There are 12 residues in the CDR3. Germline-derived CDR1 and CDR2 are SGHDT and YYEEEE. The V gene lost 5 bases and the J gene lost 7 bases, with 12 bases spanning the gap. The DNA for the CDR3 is TGTGCCAGCAGTCAAATGGGGGGTGAAGCTTTCTTT. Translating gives CASSQMGGEAFF.

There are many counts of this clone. CDR3 in DNA: TGTGCCAGCAGTGAATCGTTTGATCAGCCCCAGCATTTT. Its protein product is CASSESFDQPQHF. The chain employs TRBV6-1 and TRBJ1-5; D call uncertain. The CDR3 length is 13 residues. Germline V gene sequence: CDR1 MNHNS, CDR2 SASEGT. V lost 2 bases, J lost 5 bases, and 7 bases lay in between.

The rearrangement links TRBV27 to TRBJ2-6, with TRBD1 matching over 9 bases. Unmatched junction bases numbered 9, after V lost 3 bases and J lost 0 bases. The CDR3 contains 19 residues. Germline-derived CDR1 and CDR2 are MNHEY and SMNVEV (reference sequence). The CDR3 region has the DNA TGTGCCAGCAGTTTCCGGACAGGGGCTCGGTCCTCTGGGGCCAACGTCCTGACTTTC. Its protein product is CASSFRTGARSSGANVLTF.

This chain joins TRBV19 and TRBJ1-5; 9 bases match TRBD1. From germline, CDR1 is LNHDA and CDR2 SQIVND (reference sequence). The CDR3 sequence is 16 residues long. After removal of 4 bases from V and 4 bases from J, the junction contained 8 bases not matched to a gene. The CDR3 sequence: CASSTAQGAWNQPQHF. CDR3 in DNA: TGTGCCAGTAGTACAGCACAGGGGGCTTGGAATCAGCCCCAGCATTTT.

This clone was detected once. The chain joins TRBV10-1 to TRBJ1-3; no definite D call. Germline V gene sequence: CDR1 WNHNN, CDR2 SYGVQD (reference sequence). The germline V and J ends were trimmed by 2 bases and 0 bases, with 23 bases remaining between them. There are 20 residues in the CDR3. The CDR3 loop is CASSEAITGRLDTSGNTIYF. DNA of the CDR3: TGCGCCAGCAGTGAGGCGATCACCGGGAGACTTGATACCTCTGGAAACACCATATATTTT.

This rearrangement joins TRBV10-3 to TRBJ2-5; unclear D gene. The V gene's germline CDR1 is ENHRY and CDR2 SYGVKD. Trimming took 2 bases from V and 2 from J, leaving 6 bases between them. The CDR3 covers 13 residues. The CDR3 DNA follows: TGTGCCATCAGTGAGACAGTACAAGAGACCCAGTACTTC. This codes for CAISETVQETQYF.